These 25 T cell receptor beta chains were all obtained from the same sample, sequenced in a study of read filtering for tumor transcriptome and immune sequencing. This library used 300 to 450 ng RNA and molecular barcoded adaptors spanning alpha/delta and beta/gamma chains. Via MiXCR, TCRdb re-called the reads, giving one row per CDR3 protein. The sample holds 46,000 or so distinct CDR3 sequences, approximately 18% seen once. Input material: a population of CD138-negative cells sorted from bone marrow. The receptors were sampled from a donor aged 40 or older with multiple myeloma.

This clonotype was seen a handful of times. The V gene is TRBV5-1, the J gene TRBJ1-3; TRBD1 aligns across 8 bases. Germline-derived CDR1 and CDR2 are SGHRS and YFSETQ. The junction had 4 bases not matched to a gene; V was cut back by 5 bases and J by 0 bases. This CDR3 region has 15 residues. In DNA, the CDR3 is TGCGCCAGCAGTCAGGGGGCCGGCTCTGGAAACACCATATATTTT. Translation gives CASSQGAGSGNTIYF.

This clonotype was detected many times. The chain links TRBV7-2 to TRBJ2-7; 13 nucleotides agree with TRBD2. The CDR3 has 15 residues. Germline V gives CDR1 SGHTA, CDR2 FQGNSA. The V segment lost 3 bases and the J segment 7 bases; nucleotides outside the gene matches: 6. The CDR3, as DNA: TGTGCCAGCAGCTTCGGACTAGCGGGAGTGATTGAGCAGTACTTC. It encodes CASSFGLAGVIEQYF.

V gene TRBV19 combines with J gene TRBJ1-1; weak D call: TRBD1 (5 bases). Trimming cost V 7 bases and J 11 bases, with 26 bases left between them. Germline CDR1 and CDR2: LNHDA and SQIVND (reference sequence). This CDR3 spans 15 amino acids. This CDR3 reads CASTIRTSGGHRAFF. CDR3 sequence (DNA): TGTGCCAGTACCATACGGACCTCGGGGGGTCATAGGGCTTTCTTT.

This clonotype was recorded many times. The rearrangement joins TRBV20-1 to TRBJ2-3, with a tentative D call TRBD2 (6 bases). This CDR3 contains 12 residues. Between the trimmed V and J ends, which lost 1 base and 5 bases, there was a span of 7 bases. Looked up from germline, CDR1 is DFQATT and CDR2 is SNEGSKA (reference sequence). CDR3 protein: CSARVGGDTQYF. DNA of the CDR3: TGCAGTGCTAGAGTGGGGGGAGATACGCAGTATTTT.

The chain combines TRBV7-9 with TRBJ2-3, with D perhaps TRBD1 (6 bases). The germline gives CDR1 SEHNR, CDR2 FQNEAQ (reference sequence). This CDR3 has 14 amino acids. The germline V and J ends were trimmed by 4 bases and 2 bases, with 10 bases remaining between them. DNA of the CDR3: TGTGCCAGCAGCTCGACAGGTCACACAGATACGCAGTATTTT. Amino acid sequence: CASSSTGHTDTQYF.

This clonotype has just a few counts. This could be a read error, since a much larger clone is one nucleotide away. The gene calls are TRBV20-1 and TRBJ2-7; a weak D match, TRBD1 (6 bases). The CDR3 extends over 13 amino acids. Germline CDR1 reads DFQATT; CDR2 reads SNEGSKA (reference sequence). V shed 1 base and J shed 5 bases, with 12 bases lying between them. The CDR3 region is CSARGGGSHEQYF. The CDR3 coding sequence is TGCAGTGCTAGAGGAGGGGGTAGCCACGAGCAGTACTTC.

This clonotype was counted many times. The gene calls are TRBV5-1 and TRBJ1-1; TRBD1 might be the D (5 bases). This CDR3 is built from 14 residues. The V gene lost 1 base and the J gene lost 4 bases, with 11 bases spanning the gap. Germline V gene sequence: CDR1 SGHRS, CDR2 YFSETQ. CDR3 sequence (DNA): TGCGCCAGCAGCTTGCCCCGGGGCGGCACTGAAGCTTTCTTT. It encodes CASSLPRGGTEAFF.

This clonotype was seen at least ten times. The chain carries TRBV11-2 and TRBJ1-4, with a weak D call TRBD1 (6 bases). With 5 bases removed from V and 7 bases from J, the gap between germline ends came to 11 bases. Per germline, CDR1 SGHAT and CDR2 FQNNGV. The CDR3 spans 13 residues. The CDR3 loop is CASSRTRGEKLFF. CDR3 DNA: TGTGCCAGCAGCCGAACCAGGGGTGAAAAACTGTTTTTT.

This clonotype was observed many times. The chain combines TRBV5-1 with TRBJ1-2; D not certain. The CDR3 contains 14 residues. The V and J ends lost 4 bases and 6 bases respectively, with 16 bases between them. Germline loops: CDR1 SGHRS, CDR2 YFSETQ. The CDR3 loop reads CASSPGGGIHGYTF. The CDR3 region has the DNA TGCGCCAGCAGCCCCGGAGGCGGTATACATGGCTACACCTTC.

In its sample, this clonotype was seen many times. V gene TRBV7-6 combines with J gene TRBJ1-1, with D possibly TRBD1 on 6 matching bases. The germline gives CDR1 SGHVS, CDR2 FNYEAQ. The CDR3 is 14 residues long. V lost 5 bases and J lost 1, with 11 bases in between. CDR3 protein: CASSGDTWNTEAFF. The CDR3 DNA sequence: TGTGCCAGCAGCGGGGACACTTGGAACACTGAAGCTTTCTTT.

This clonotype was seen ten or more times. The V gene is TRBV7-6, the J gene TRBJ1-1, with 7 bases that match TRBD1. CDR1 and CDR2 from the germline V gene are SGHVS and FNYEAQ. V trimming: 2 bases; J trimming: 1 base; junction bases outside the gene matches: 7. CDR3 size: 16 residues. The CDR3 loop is CASSLFPGTENTEAFF. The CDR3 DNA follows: TGTGCCAGCAGCTTATTTCCTGGGACAGAGAACACTGAAGCTTTCTTT.

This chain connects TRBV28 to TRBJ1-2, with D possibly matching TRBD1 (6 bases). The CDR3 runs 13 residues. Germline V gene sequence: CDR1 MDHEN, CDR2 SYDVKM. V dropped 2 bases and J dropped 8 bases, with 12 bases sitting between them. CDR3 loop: CASSLGGARGYTF. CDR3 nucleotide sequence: TGTGCCAGCAGTTTAGGGGGGGCGCGGGGCTACACCTTC.

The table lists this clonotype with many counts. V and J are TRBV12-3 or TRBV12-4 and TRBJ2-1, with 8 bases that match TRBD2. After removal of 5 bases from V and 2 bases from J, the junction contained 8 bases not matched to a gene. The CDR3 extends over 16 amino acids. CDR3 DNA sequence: TGTGCCAGCAGTCAAAGCGGGACTAGGGCCTACAATGAGCAGTTCTTC. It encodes CASSQSGTRAYNEQFF.

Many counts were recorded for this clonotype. Here the CDR3 reads CSVGLLGTRGFLEQYF. The DNA for the CDR3 is TGCAGCGTCGGGCTTTTAGGGACTAGGGGGTTCCTCGAGCAGTACTTC. The gene calls are TRBV29-1 and TRBJ2-7, with 8 bases fitting TRBD2. CDR3 length: 16 residues. The V gene end was trimmed by 6 bases and the J gene end by 6 bases; junction bases not matched to a gene: 19. CDR1 and CDR2 from the germline V gene are SQVTM and ANQGSEA.

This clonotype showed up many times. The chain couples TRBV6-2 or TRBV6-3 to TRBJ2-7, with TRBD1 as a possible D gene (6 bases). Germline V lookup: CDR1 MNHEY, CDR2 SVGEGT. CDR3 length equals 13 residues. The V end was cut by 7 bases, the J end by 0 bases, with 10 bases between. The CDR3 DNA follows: TGTGCCAGCACCAGGGGTTTCTCCTACGAGCAGTACTTC. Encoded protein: CASTRGFSYEQYF.

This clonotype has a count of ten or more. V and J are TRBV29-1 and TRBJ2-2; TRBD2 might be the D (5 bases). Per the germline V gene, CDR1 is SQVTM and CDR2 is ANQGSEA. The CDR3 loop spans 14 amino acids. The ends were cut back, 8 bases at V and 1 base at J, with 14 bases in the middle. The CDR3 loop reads CSTSGSLNTGELFF. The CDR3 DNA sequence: TGCAGCACCAGCGGAAGTTTGAACACCGGGGAGCTGTTTTTT.

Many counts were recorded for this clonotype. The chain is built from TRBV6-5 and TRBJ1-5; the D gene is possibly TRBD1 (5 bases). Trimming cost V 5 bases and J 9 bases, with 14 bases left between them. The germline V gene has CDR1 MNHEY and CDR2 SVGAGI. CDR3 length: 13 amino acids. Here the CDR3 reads CASSETGSRPQHF. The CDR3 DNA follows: TGTGCCAGCAGTGAAACAGGTAGCCGGCCCCAGCATTTT.

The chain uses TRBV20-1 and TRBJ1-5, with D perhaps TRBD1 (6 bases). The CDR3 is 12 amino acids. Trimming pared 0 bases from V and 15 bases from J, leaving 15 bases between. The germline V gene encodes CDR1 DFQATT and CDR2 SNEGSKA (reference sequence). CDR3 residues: CSARDWRGRSHF. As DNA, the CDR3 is TGCAGTGCTAGAGATTGGCGGGGGCGCTCGCATTTT.

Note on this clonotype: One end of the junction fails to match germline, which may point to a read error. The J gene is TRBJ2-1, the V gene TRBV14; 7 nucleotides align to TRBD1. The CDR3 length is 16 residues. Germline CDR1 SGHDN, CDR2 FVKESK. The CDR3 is CSSIRNAGGSYNEQFF. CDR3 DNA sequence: TGTTCCAGCATCCGCAACGCAGGGGGCTCCTACAATGAGCAGTTCTTC.

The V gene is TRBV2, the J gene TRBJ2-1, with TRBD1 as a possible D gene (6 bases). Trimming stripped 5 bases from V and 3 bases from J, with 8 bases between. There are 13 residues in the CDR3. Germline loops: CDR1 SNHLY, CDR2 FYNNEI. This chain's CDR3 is CASSRQDYNEQFF. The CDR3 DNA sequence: TGTGCCAGCAGTAGACAGGACTACAATGAGCAGTTCTTC.

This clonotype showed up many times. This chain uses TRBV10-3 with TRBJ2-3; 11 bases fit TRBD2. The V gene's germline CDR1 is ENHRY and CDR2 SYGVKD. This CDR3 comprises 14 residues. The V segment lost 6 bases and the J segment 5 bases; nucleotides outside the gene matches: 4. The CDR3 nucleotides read TGTGCCATCAGCGTGACTAGCGGGAAAGATACGCAGTATTTT. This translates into CAISVTSGKDTQYF.

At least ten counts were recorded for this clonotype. The CDR3 nucleotides are TGTGCCAGCAGTACTTGGACCGCGGCAGTAGGGTTCTTC. The encoded protein is CASSTWTAAVGFF. The rearrangement links TRBV7-9 to TRBJ2-1; no clear D. Deletions cut 6 bases from V and 15 bases from J, with 21 bases between. The germline V gene encodes CDR1 SEHNR and CDR2 FQNEAQ (reference sequence). The CDR3 consists of 13 residues. The complete variable domain, with remaining parts taken from reference TRBV7-9 and TRBJ2-1, reads DTGVSQNPRHKITKRGQNVTFRCDPISEHNRLYWYRQTLGQGPEFLTYFQNEAQLEKSRLLSDRFSAERPKGSFSTLEIQRTEQGDSAMYLCASSTWTAAVGFFGPGTRLTVL.

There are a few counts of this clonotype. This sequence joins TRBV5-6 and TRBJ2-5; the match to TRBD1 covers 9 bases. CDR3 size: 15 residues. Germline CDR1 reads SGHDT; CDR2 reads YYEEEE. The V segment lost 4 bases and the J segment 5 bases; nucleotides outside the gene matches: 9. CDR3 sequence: CASSGGDRAAETQYF. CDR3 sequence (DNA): TGTGCCAGCAGCGGCGGGGACAGGGCGGCGGAGACCCAGTACTTC.

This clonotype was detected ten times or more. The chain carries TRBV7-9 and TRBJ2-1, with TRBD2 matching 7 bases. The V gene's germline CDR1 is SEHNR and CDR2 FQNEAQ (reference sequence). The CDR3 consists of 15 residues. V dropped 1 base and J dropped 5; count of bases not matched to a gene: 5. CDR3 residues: CASSLGGSVNNEQFF. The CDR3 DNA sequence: TGTGCCAGCAGCTTAGGCGGGAGCGTGAACAATGAGCAGTTCTTC.

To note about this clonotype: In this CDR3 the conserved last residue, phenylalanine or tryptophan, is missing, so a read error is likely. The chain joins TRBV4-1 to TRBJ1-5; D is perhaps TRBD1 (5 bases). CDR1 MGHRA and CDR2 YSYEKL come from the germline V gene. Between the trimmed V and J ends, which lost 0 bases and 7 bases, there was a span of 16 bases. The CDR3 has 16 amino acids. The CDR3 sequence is CASSQDGFGGGQPQHS. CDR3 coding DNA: TGCGCCAGCAGCCAAGACGGATTCGGGGGGGGGCAGCCCCAGCATTCT.